One sample yielded the 6 T cell receptor beta chains listed below, sequenced in a study of PD-1 blockade in classical Hodgkin lymphoma. All trial patients relapsed after autologous stem cell transplantation. From thawed PBMCs, magnetic negative selection was used to isolate the CD8+ T cells. Only in-frame clones appear in the TCRdb table, and some are missing; sequencing was by immunoSEQ multiplex PCR. Of about 27,000 clones in the sample, around nine tenths were seen once. The sequenced sample was CD8+ T cells from blood, obtained at baseline. The receptors come from a human donor with classical Hodgkin lymphoma.

This sequence joins TRBV5-6 and TRBJ2-7, with 10 positions matching TRBD1. Trimming took 4 bases from V and 4 from J; bases not matched to a gene: 11. Per germline, CDR1 SGHDT and CDR2 YYEEEE. This CDR3 has 16 amino acids. CDR3 bases: TGTGCCAGCAGCCATACAACCGGGACAGGGGTGTACGAGCAGTACTTC. It encodes CASSHTTGTGVYEQYF.

This chain links TRBV27 with TRBJ2-7; D is perhaps TRBD1 (6 bases). Per the germline V gene, CDR1 is MNHEY and CDR2 is SMNVEV (reference sequence). This CDR3 comprises 13 residues. The V end was cut by 5 bases, the J end by 3 bases, with 11 bases between. The CDR3 sequence is CASSPGQNYEQYF. The DNA for the CDR3 is TGTGCCAGCAGTCCGGGACAAAACTACGAGCAGTACTTC.

The chain carries TRBV10-2 and TRBJ1-1, with D unclear. The germline V gene encodes CDR1 WSHSY and CDR2 SAAADI. Trimming left V 0 bases short and J 1 base short, with 6 bases between. This CDR3 region has 14 residues. The CDR3 reads CASSESWGNTEAFF. CDR3 DNA sequence: TGCGCCAGCAGTGAGTCTTGGGGGAACACTGAAGCTTTCTTT.

This chain uses TRBV30 with TRBJ2-2, with D perhaps matching TRBD2 (6 bases). The length of the CDR3 is 16 residues. V was trimmed by 0 bases and J by 5 bases, leaving 16 bases between them. CDR1 is GTSNPN and CDR2 is SVGIG in the germline V gene (reference sequence). As DNA, the CDR3 is TGTGCCTGGAGTGTACAGTCCGGGGGTCGGACCGGGGAGCTGTTTTTT. Residues: CAWSVQSGGRTGELFF.

V and J are TRBV28 and TRBJ1-1; no firm D call. From germline, CDR1 is MDHEN and CDR2 SYDVKM. Trimming took off 2 bases at V and 4 bases at J, with 8 bases between the two ends. The CDR3 has 13 amino acids. CDR3 sequence reads: CASSLQLLTEAFF. Here the CDR3 DNA reads TGTGCCAGCAGTTTACAGTTACTCACTGAAGCTTTCTTT.

The chain recombines TRBV19 with TRBJ1-2; D gene ambiguous. Trimming shortened V by 3 bases and J by 4 bases, and 15 bases separated the two germline ends. This CDR3 has 15 amino acids. Germline V gene data show CDR1 as LNHDA and CDR2 as SQIVND (reference sequence). The CDR3 loop is CASSILESRGYGYTF. CDR3 bases: TGTGCCAGTAGTATTTTGGAATCGCGGGGCTATGGCTACACCTTC.